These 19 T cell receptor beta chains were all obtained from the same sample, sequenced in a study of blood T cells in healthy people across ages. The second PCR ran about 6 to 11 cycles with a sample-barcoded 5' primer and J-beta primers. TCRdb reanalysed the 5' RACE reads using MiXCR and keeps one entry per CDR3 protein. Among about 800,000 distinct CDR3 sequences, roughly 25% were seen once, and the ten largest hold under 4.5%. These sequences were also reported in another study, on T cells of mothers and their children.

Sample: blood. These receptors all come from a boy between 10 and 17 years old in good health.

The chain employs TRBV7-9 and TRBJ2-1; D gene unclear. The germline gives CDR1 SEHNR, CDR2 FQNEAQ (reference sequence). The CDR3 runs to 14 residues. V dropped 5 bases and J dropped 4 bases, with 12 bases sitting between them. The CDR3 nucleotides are TGTGCCAGCAGCCGCCGGGCGGTATACAATGAGCAGTTCTTC. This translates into CASSRRAVYNEQFF.

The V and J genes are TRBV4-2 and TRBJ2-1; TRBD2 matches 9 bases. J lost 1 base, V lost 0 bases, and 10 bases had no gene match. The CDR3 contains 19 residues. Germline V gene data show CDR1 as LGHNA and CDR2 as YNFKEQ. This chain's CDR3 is CASSQDLIGLAGSYNEQFF. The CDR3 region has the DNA TGTGCCAGCAGCCAAGATTTAATTGGGCTAGCGGGATCCTACAATGAGCAGTTCTTC.

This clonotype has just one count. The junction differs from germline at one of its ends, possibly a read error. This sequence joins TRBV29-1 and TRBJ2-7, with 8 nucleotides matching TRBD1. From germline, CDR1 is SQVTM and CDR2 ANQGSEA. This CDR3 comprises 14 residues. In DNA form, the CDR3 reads TGCAGCGTCGCCACACAGGGGGTTACCTACGAGCGGTACTTC. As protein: CSVATQGVTYERYF.

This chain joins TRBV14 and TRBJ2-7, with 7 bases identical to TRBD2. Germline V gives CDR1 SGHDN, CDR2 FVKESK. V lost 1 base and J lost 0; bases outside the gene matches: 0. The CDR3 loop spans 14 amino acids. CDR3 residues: CASSQGDYSYEQYF. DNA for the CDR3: TGTGCCAGCAGCCAAGGGGACTACTCCTACGAGCAGTACTTC.

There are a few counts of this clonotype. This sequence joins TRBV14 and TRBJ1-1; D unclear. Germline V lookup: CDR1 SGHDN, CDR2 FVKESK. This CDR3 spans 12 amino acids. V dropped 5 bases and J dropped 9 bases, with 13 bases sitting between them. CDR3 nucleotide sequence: TGTGCCAGCAGCACCGGCGCGGTAAAAGCTTTCTTT. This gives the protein CASSTGAVKAFF. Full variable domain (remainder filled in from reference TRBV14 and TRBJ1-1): EAGVTQFPSHSVIEKGQTVTLRCDPISGHDNLYWYRRVMGKEIKFLLHFVKESKQDESGMPNNRFLAERTGGTYSTLKVQPAELEDSGVYFCASSTGAVKAFFGQGTRLTVV.

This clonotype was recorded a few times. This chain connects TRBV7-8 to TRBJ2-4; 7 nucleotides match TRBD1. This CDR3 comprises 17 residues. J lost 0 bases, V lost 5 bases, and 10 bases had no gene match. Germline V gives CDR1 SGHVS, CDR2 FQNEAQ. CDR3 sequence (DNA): TGTGCCAGCAGCCCCCTTGGACAGGACCTAGCCAAAAACATTCAGTACTTC. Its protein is CASSPLGQDLAKNIQYF.

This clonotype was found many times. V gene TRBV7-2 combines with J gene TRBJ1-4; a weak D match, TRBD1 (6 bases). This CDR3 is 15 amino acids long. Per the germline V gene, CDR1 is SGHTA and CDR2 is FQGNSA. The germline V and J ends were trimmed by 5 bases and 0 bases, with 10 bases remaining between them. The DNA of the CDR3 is TGTGCCAGCAGCGCGGAGGGGGCAACTAATGAAAAACTGTTTTTT. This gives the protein CASSAEGATNEKLFF.

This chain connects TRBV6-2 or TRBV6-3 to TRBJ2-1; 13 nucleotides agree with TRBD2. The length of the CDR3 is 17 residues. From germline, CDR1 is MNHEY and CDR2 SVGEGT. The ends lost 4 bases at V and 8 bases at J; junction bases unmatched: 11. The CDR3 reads CASSSWTSGSGDHEQFF. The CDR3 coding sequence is TGTGCCAGCAGTTCCTGGACTAGCGGGAGTGGGGACCATGAGCAGTTCTTC.

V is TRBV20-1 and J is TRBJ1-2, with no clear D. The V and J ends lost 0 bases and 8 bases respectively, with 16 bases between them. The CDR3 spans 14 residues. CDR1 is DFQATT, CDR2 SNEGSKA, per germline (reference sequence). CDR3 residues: CSARDFPRSGGYTF. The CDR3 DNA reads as TGCAGTGCTAGAGATTTCCCGCGGTCCGGCGGCTACACCTTC.

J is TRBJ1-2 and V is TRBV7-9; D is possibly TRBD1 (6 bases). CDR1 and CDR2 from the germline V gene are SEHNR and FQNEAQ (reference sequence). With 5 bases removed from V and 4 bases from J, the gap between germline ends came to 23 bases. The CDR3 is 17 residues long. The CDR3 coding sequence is TGTGCCAGCAGCGAGGACAGTTTAGGACAGAAATTCTATGGCTACACCTTC. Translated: CASSEDSLGQKFYGYTF.

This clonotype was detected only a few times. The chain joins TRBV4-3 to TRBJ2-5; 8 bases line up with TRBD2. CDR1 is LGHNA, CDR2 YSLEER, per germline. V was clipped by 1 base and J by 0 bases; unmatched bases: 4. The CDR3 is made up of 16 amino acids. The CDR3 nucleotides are TGCGCCAGCAGCCAAGGAGGCGGGGGGAACCAAGAGACCCAGTACTTC. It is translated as CASSQGGGGNQETQYF.

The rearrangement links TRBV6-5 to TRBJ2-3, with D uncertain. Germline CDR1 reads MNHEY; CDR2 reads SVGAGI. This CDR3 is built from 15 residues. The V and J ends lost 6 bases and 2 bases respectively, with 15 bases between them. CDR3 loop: CASSRLRRTTDTQYF. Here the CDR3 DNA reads TGTGCCAGCAGCCGTCTCCGGCGCACCACAGATACGCAGTATTTT.

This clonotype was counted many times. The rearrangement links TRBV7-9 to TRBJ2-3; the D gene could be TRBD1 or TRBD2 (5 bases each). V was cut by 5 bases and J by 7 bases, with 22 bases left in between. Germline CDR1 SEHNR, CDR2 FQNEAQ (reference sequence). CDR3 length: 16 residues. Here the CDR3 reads CASSSHRDGPPNTQYF. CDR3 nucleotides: TGTGCCAGCAGCAGCCACCGGGACGGCCCCCCGAATACGCAGTATTTT.

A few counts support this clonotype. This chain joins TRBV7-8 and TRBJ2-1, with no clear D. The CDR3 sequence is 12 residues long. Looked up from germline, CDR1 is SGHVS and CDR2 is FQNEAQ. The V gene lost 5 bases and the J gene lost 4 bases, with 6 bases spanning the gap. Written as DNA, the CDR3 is TGTGCCAGCAGCCCTTTTTACAATGAGCAGTTCTTC. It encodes CASSPFYNEQFF.

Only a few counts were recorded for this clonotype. CDR3 nucleotide sequence: TGTGCCAGCAGAACCCCCCCGGGACGGAGCACAGATACGCAGTATTTT. Protein sequence: CASRTPPGRSTDTQYF. The chain carries TRBV6-2 or TRBV6-3 and TRBJ2-3, with D perhaps assigned TRBD1 or TRBD2 (5 bases each). This CDR3 comprises 16 residues. Germline values: CDR1 MNHEY, CDR2 SVGEGT. V was pared by 6 bases and J by 0 bases, with 16 bases between.

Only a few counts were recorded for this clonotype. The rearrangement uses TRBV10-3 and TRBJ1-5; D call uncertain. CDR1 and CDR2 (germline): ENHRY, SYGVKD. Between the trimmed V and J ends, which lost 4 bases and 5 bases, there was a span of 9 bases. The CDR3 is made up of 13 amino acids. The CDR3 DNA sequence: TGTGCCATCAGTGGGGCTGCAGATCAGCCCCAGCATTTT. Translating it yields CAISGAADQPQHF.

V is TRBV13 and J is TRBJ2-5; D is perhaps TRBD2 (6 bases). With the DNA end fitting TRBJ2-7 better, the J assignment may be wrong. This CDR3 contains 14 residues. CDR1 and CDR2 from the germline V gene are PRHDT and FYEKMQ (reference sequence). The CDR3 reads CASSLSRGNDEQYF. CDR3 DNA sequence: TGTGCCAGCAGCTTAAGCCGGGGGAACGACGAGCAGTACTTC.

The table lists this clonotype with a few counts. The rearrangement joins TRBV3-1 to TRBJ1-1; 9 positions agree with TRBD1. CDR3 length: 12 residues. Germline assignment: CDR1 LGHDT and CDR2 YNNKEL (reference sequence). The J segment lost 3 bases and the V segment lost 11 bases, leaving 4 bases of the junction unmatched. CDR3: CACRDRDTEAFF. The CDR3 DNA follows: TGTGCCTGCCGGGACAGGGACACTGAAGCTTTCTTT.

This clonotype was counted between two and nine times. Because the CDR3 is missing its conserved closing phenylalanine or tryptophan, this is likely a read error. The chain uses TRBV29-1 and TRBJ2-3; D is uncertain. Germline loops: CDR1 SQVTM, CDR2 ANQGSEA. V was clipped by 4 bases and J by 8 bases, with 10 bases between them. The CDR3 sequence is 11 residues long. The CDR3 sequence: CSVVSSATQYL. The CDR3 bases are TGCAGCGTTGTCAGTTCGGCTACGCAGTATCTT.